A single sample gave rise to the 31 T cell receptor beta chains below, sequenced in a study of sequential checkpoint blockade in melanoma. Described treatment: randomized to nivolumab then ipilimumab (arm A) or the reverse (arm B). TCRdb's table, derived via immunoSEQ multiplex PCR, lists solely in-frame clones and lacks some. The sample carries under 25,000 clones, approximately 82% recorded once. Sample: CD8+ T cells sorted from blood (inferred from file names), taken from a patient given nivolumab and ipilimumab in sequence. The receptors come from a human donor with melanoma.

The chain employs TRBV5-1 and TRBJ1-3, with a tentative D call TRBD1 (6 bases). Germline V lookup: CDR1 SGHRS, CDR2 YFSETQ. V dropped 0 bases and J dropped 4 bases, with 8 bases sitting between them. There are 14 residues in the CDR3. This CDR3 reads CASSLGQGGNTIYF. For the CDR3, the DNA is TGCGCCAGCAGCTTGGGGCAGGGGGGAAACACCATATATTTT.

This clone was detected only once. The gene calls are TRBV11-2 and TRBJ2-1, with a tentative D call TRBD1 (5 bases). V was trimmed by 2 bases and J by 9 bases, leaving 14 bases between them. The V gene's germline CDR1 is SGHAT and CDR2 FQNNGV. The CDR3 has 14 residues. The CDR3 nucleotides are TGTGCCAGCAGCTTATTTTCCAGGGTAGGTGAGCAGTTCTTC. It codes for CASSLFSRVGEQFF.

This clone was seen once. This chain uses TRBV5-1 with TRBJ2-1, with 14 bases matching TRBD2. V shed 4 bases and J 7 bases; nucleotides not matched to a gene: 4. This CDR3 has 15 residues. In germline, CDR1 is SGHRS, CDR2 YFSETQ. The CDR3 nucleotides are TGCGCCAGCAGCGCCGGGACTAGCGGGAGAAATGAGCAGTTCTTC. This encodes CASSAGTSGRNEQFF.

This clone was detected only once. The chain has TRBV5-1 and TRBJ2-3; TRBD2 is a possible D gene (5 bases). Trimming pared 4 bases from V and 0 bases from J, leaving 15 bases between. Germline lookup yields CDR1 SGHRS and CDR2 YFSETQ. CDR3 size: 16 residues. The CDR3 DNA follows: TGCGCCAGCAGCGCAGGACTCAGCGGAAGCACAGATACGCAGTATTTT. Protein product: CASSAGLSGSTDTQYF.

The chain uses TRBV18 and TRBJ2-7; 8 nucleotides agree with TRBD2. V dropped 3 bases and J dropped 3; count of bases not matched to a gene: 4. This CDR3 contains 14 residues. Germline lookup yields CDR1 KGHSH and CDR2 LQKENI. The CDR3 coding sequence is TGTGCCAGCTCACCGGGACTAGTCAACTACGAGCAGTACTTC. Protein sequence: CASSPGLVNYEQYF.

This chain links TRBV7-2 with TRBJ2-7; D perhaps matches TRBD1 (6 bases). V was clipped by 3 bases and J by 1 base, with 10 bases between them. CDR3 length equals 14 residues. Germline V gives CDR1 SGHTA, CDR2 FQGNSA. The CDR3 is CASSFMGASYEQYF. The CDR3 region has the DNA TGTGCCAGCAGCTTTATGGGGGCTTCCTACGAGCAGTACTTC.

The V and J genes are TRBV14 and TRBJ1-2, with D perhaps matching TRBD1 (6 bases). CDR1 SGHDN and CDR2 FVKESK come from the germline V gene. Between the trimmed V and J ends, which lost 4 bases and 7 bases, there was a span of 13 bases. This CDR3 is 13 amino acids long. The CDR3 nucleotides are TGTGCCAGCAGCCCAGGGGACTACGGTGGCTACACCTTC. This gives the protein CASSPGDYGGYTF.

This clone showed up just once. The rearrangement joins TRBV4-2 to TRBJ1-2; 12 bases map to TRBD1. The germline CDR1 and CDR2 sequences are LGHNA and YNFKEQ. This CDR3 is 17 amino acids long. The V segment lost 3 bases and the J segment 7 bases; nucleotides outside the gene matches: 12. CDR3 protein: CASSQPTRDRGRTGYTF. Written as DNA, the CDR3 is TGTGCCAGCAGCCAGCCAACGAGGGACAGGGGGCGAACTGGCTACACCTTC.

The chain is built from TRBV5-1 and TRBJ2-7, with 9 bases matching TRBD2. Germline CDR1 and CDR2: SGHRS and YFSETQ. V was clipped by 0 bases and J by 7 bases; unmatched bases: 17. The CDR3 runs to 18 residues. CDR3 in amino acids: CASSLGYTWREGLREQYF. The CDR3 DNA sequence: TGCGCCAGCAGCTTGGGCTACACTTGGCGGGAGGGCCTGAGGGAGCAGTACTTC.

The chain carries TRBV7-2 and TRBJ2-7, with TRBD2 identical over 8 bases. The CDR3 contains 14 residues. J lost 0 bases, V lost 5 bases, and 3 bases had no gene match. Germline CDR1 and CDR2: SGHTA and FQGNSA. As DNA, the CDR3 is TGTGCCAGCAGCACGGGGGGGAGCTCCTACGAGCAGTACTTC. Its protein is CASSTGGSSYEQYF.

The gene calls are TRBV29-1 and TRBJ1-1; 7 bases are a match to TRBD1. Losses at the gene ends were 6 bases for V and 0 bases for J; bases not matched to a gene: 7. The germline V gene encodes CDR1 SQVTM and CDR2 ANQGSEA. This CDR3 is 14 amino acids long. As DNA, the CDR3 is TGCAGCGTCCGGCCTACAGGGGTGAACACTGAAGCTTTCTTT. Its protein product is CSVRPTGVNTEAFF. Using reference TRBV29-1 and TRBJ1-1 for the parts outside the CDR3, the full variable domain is SAVISQKPSRDICQRGTSLTIQCQVDSQVTMMFWYRQQPGQSLTLIATANQGSEATYESGFVIDKFPISRPNLTFSTLTVSNMSPEDSSIYLCSVRPTGVNTEAFFGQGTRLTVV.

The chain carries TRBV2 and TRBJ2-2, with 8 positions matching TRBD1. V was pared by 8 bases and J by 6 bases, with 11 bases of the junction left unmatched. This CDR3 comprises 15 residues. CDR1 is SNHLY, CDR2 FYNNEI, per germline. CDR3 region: CASRLSGQGAGELFF. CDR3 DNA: TGTGCCAGCCGCTTATCCGGACAGGGAGCCGGGGAGCTGTTTTTT.

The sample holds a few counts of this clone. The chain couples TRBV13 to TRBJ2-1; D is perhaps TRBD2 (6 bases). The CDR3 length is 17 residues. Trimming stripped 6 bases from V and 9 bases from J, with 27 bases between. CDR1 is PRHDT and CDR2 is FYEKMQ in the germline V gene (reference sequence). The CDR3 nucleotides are TGTGCCAGCAGTTCAGTAAAAGCCTTAACTAGCACCAGTGAGCAGTTCTTC. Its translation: CASSSVKALTSTSEQFF.

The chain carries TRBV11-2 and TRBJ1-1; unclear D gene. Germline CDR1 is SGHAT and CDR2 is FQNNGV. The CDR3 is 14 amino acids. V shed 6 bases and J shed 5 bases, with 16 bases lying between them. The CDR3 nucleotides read TGTGCCAGCAGGCTTTTCGAGGGTGGGACTGAAGCTTTCTTT. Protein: CASRLFEGGTEAFF.

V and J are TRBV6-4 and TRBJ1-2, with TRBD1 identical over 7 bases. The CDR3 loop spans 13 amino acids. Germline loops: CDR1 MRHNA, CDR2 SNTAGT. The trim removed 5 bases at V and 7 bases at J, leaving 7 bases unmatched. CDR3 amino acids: CASSPQGGRGYTF. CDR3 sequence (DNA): TGTGCCAGCAGTCCTCAGGGGGGTCGTGGCTACACCTTC.

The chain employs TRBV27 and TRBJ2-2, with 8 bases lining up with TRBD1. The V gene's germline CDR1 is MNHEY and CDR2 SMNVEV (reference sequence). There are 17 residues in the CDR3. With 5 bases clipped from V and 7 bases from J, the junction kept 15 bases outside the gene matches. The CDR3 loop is CASSARPTGARGGELFF. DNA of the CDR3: TGTGCCAGCAGTGCGCGCCCGACAGGGGCAAGGGGCGGGGAGCTGTTTTTT.

This CDR3 reads CASSPTGTGSYNEQFF. In DNA, the CDR3 is TGTGCCAGCAGTCCAACCGGGACAGGCTCCTACAATGAGCAGTTCTTC. This sequence joins TRBV28 and TRBJ2-1, with 8 positions matching TRBD1. The CDR3 is 16 residues long. V was clipped by 5 bases and J by 0 bases; unmatched bases: 6. The germline gives CDR1 MDHEN, CDR2 SYDVKM. The full variable domain, in which reference TRBV28 and TRBJ2-1 provide the parts outside the CDR3, is DVKVTQSSRYLVKRTGEKVFLECVQDMDHENMFWYRQDPGLGLRLIYFSYDVKMKEKGDIPEGYSVSREKKERFSLILESASTNQTSMYLCASSPTGTGSYNEQFFGPGTRLTVL.

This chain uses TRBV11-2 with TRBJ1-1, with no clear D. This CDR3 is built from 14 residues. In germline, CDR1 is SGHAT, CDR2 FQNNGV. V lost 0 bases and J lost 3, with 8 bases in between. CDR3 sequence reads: CASSLEAAYTEAFF. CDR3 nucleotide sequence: TGTGCCAGCAGCTTAGAGGCCGCCTACACTGAAGCTTTCTTT. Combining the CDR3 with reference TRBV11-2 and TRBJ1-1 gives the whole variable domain EAGVAQSPRYKIIEKRQSVAFWCNPISGHATLYWYQQILGQGPKLLIQFQNNGVVDDSQLPKDRFSAERLKGVDSTLKIQPAKLEDSAVYLCASSLEAAYTEAFFGQGTRLTVV.

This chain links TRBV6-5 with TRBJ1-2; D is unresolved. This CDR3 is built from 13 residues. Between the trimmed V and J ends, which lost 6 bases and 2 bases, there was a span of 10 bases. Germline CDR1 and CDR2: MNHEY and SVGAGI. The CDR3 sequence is CASRQTLNYGYTF. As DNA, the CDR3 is TGTGCCAGCAGACAAACACTAAACTATGGCTACACCTTC.

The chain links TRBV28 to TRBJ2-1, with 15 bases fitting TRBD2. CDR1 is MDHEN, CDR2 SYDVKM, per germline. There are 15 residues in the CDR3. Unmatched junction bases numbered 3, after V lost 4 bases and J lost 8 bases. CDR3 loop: CASSSGLAGGYEQFF. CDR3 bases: TGTGCCAGCAGTTCAGGACTAGCGGGAGGGTATGAGCAGTTCTTC.

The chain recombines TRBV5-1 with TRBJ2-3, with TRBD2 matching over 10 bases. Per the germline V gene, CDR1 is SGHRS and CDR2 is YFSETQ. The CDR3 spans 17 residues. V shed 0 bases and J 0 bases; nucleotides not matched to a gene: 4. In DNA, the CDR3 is TGCGCCAGCAGCTTGGTGAAACTAGCGGGAAGCACAGATACGCAGTATTTT. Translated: CASSLVKLAGSTDTQYF.

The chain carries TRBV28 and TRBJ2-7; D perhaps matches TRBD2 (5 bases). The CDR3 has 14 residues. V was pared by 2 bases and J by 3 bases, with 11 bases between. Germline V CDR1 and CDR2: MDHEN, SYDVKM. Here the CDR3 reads CASSLASRSYEQYF. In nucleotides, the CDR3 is TGTGCCAGCAGTTTAGCTAGCAGGAGCTACGAGCAGTACTTC. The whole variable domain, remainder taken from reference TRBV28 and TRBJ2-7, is DVKVTQSSRYLVKRTGEKVFLECVQDMDHENMFWYRQDPGLGLRLIYFSYDVKMKEKGDIPEGYSVSREKKERFSLILESASTNQTSMYLCASSLASRSYEQYFGPGTRLTVT.

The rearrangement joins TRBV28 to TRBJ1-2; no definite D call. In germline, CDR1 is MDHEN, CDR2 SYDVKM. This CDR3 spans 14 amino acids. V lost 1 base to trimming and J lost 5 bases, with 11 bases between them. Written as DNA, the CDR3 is TGTGCCAGCAGTTTATTATTGCCAGGATATGGCTACACCTTC. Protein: CASSLLLPGYGYTF.

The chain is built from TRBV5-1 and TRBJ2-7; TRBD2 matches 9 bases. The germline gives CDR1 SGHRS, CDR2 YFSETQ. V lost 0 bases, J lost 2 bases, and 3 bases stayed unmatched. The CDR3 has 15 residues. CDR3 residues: CASSLALAGTYEQYF. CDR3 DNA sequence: TGCGCCAGCAGCTTGGCCCTAGCGGGGACCTACGAGCAGTACTTC.

The CDR3 nucleotides are TGCAGCGTGATTAGCGGGAGCGAGCAGTACTTC. Translation: CSVISGSEQYF. This rearrangement joins TRBV29-1 to TRBJ2-7; TRBD2 aligns across 9 bases. The CDR3 spans 11 residues. J was trimmed by 6 bases and V by 6 bases; bases with no gene match: 3. Germline V lookup: CDR1 SQVTM, CDR2 ANQGSEA.

The CDR3 sequence: CASSLFKAPGHRNYGYTF. CDR3 bases: TGTGCCAGCAGCTTATTCAAGGCCCCGGGACACCGTAACTATGGCTACACCTTC. This rearrangement joins TRBV5-6 to TRBJ1-2, with a weak D call TRBD1 (6 bases). CDR3 length: 18 amino acids. Trimming removed 2 bases from V and 1 base from J, with 21 bases in between. Germline CDR1 is SGHDT and CDR2 is YYEEEE.

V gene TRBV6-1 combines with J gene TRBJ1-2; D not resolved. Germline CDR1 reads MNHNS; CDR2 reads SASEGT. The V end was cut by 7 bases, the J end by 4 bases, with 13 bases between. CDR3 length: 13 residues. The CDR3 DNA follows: TGTGCCAGCATCCCTCCGGTCCCCTATGGCTACACCTTC. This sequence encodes CASIPPVPYGYTF.

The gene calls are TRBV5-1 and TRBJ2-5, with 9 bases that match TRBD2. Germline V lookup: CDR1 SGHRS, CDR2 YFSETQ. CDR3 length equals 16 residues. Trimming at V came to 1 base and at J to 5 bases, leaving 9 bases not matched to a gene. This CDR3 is CASSLHASGERETQYF. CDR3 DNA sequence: TGCGCCAGCAGCTTGCACGCTAGCGGGGAGAGGGAGACCCAGTACTTC.

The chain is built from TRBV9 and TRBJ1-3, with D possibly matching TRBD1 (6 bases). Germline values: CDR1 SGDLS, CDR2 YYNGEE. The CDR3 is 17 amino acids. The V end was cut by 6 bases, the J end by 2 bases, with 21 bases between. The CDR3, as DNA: TGTGCCAGCACCCCAGGACAGTCGAGGTCGGCTGGAAACACCATATATTTT. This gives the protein CASTPGQSRSAGNTIYF.

The CDR3 loop reads CALRDRVYGYTF. CDR3 DNA sequence: TGTGCACTCCGGGACAGGGTCTATGGCTACACCTTC. The chain employs TRBV30 and TRBJ1-2, with 9 bases matching TRBD1. This CDR3 spans 12 amino acids. CDR1 is GTSNPN and CDR2 is SVGIG in the germline V gene (reference sequence).

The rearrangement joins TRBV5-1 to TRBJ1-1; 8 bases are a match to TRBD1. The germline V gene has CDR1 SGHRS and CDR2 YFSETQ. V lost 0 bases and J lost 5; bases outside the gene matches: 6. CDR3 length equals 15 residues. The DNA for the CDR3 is TGCGCCAGCAGCTTGGTAACAGGGGGTCAAACTGAAGCTTTCTTT. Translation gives CASSLVTGGQTEAFF.